This entry lists 21 T cell receptor beta chains sequenced from one sample in a study of blood T cell repertoires in COVID-19. Data came from immunoSEQ multiplex PCR; TCRdb stores just in-frame clones and leaves some out. This table has about 190,000 clones, around 84% appearing once. The material sequenced was peripheral blood. Every receptor here comes from a human donor in a cohort sampled during active COVID-19.

Here the CDR3 reads CASSIDRGVSSYNEQFF. CDR3 nucleotides: TGTGCCAGTAGTATAGATCGCGGGGTTAGCTCCTACAATGAGCAGTTCTTC. The rearrangement links TRBV19 to TRBJ2-1, with D possibly TRBD2 on 6 matching bases. Trimming took 0 bases from V and 0 from J, leaving 12 bases between them. The CDR3 runs 17 residues. Germline CDR1 LNHDA, CDR2 SQIVND (reference sequence).

This chain links TRBV19 with TRBJ2-3, with 11 bases lining up with TRBD2. J lost 3 bases, V lost 4 bases, and 6 bases had no gene match. CDR3 length: 16 amino acids. Per germline, CDR1 LNHDA and CDR2 SQIVND (reference sequence). CDR3 in amino acids: CASSTRLAGTTDTQYF. CDR3 nucleotides: TGTGCCAGTAGTACTAGACTAGCGGGAACTACAGATACGCAGTATTTT.

The chain recombines TRBV3-1 (or the pseudogene TRBV3-2) with TRBJ1-1; no definite D call. Germline CDR1 LGHDT, CDR2 YNNKEL (reference sequence). The CDR3 loop spans 13 amino acids. V lost 2 bases, J lost 3 bases, and 7 bases lay in between. In DNA form, the CDR3 reads TGTGCCAGCAGCCAATTCGGTCACACTGAAGCTTTCTTT. It encodes CASSQFGHTEAFF.

This clone was detected once. The CDR3 coding sequence is TGTGCCAGCAGTTTCGAAAGGGGGAACTATGGCTACACCTTC. Its translation is CASSFERGNYGYTF. J is TRBJ1-2 and V is TRBV28, with TRBD1 as a possible D gene (6 bases). Germline CDR1 reads MDHEN; CDR2 reads SYDVKM. V shed 3 bases and J shed 2 bases, with 10 bases lying between them. The length of the CDR3 is 14 residues.

The gene calls are TRBV28 and TRBJ2-1; D possibly corresponds to TRBD2 (6 bases). The CDR3 extends over 19 amino acids. In germline, CDR1 is MDHEN, CDR2 SYDVKM. Trimming took off 3 bases at V and 5 bases at J, with 26 bases between the two ends. CDR3 sequence reads: CASSFGGRGRLHRDNEQFF. CDR3 coding DNA: TGTGCCAGCAGTTTTGGGGGGAGAGGGAGGTTGCACAGAGACAATGAGCAGTTCTTC.

The chain employs TRBV6-5 and TRBJ2-7, with 12 bases aligning to TRBD1. The CDR3 extends over 15 amino acids. CDR1 is MNHEY and CDR2 is SVGAGI in the germline V gene. V trimming: 6 bases; J trimming: 7 bases; junction bases outside the gene matches: 10. In nucleotides, the CDR3 is TGTGCCAGCAGAGCCACCGGGACAGGGGGCCTTGAGCAGTACTTC. Its translation is CASRATGTGGLEQYF.

V usage is TRBV5-6 and J usage is TRBJ1-2; TRBD1 might be the D (6 bases). V gave up 5 bases and J gave up 4 bases, with 12 bases separating them. Germline CDR1 and CDR2: SGHDT and YYEEEE. The CDR3 has 13 residues. The CDR3 reads CASSRDRSYGYTF. CDR3 coding DNA: TGTGCCAGCAGTCGCGACAGGAGCTATGGCTACACCTTC.

The chain links TRBV28 to TRBJ2-1, with 8 positions matching TRBD2. The V and J ends lost 3 bases and 14 bases, in that order; junction bases with no gene match: 6. CDR3 length equals 12 residues. Germline V gene data show CDR1 as MDHEN and CDR2 as SYDVKM. The CDR3: CASSLGLVRKFF. CDR3 DNA sequence: TGTGCCAGCAGTTTGGGACTAGTTAGGAAGTTCTTC.

The chain has TRBV6-5 and TRBJ2-6; weak D call: TRBD1 (5 bases). There are 14 residues in the CDR3. Germline values: CDR1 MNHEY, CDR2 SVGAGI. The ends were cut back, 10 bases at V and 0 bases at J, with 10 bases in the middle. CDR3 sequence: CATQVNSGANVLTF. The CDR3 DNA reads as TGTGCCACACAGGTGAACTCTGGGGCCAACGTCCTGACTTTC.

The chain is built from TRBV4-2 and TRBJ2-2; TRBD1 might be the D (6 bases). Germline assignment: CDR1 LGHNA and CDR2 YNFKEQ. This CDR3 is 15 amino acids long. The ends were cut back, 0 bases at V and 6 bases at J, with 11 bases in the middle. The CDR3 DNA follows: TGTGCCAGCAGCCAAGATCTCTACAGGGCCGGGGAGCTGTTTTTT. As protein: CASSQDLYRAGELFF.

The gene calls are TRBV5-1 and TRBJ2-1; D might be TRBD1 (5 bases). The CDR3 has 15 amino acids. Looked up from germline, CDR1 is SGHRS and CDR2 is YFSETQ. V lost 4 bases, J lost 5 bases, and 16 bases lay in between. The CDR3, as DNA: TGCGCCAGCAGCATTTGGGGCTCCACAAACAATGAGCAGTTCTTC. This gives the protein CASSIWGSTNNEQFF. The full variable domain, its missing parts supplied by reference TRBV5-1 and TRBJ2-1, is KAGVTQTPRYLIKTRGQQVTLSCSPISGHRSVSWYQQTPGQGLQFLFEYFSETQRNKGNFPGRFSGRQFSNSRSEMNVSTLELGDSALYLCASSIWGSTNNEQFFGPGTRLTVL.

The chain uses TRBV6-6 and TRBJ2-7; 12 nucleotides match TRBD1. Germline V gives CDR1 MNHNY, CDR2 SVGAGI (reference sequence). The junction had 6 bases not matched to a gene; V was cut back by 8 bases and J by 4 bases. The CDR3 totals 14 residues. CDR3 coding DNA: TGTGCCAGCGGTTGGGGACAGGGGGCTTACGAGCAGTACGTC. Translation gives CASGWGQGAYEQYV.

V and J are TRBV24-1 and TRBJ2-7, with 10 bases that match TRBD2. There are 15 residues in the CDR3. Germline CDR1 and CDR2: KGHDR and SFDVKD. The V gene end was trimmed by 6 bases and the J gene end by 7 bases; junction bases not matched to a gene: 11. Here the CDR3 reads CATSPRVAGGSEQYF. In DNA form, the CDR3 reads TGTGCCACCAGTCCCCGGGTAGCGGGGGGCTCTGAGCAGTACTTC.

The chain joins TRBV12-3 or TRBV12-4 to TRBJ1-2, with a tentative D call TRBD1 (5 bases). This CDR3 region has 13 residues. V was trimmed by 3 bases and J by 6 bases, leaving 11 bases between them. The CDR3 coding sequence is TGTGCCAGCAGTTTGGTCCAGGGTGATGGCTACACCTTC. This encodes CASSLVQGDGYTF.

The chain recombines TRBV4-2 with TRBJ2-1, with 11 bases that match TRBD2. CDR1 is LGHNA and CDR2 is YNFKEQ in the germline V gene. Trimming removed 0 bases from V and 15 bases from J; junction bases left unmatched: 7. This CDR3 is built from 14 residues. CDR3 nucleotides: TGTGCCAGCAGCCAAGAACTAGCGGGAGATGGCCCGTTCTTC. It is translated as CASSQELAGDGPFF.

This clone was detected a few times. The chain employs TRBV5-1 and TRBJ2-7; TRBD1 is a possible D gene (6 bases). Germline CDR1 SGHRS, CDR2 YFSETQ. V was shortened by 4 bases and J by 0 bases, with 20 bases between the two germline ends. The CDR3 covers 17 residues. CDR3 residues: CASSIFRPGQSSYEQYF. The CDR3 DNA follows: TGCGCCAGCAGCATCTTCCGTCCCGGACAGAGCTCCTACGAGCAGTACTTC.

The chain joins TRBV27 to TRBJ2-5; 9 bases align to TRBD2. This CDR3 comprises 17 residues. The ends lost 1 base at V and 4 bases at J; junction bases unmatched: 10. Germline CDR1 is MNHEY and CDR2 is SMNVEV (reference sequence). The CDR3 DNA reads as TGTGCCAGCAGTTTATTGGGGAGCGGGAGGTTTGGAGAGACCCAGTACTTC. Its protein product is CASSLLGSGRFGETQYF.

A note on this clone: This specimen includes other DNA sequences encoding the same CDR3. CDR3 bases: TGTGCCAGCAGGGACAGGGCAACTAATGAAAAACTGTTTTTT. The encoded protein is CASRDRATNEKLFF. This chain connects TRBV2 to TRBJ1-4; 8 positions agree with TRBD1. J was trimmed by 0 bases and V by 6 bases; bases with no gene match: 0. The germline V gene has CDR1 SNHLY and CDR2 FYNNEI. CDR3 length: 14 residues.

The chain has TRBV24-1 and TRBJ2-3; possible D gene TRBD1, 5 bases. V lost 2 bases and J 0 bases, leaving 8 bases between the germline ends. CDR1 KGHDR and CDR2 SFDVKD come from the germline V gene. The CDR3 is made up of 15 amino acids. The DNA of the CDR3 is TGTGCCACCAGTGATTCCAGGGAAAGCACAGATACGCAGTATTTT. Its protein product is CATSDSRESTDTQYF.

The genes are TRBV6-4 and TRBJ2-2; D gene uncertain. Trimming left V 6 bases short and J 6 bases short, with 11 bases between. The CDR3 covers 13 residues. Germline CDR1 reads MRHNA; CDR2 reads SNTAGT. The CDR3 protein is CASRREVPGELFF. CDR3 in DNA: TGTGCCAGCAGGCGCGAAGTCCCCGGGGAGCTGTTTTTT.

This clone was seen a handful of times. The chain uses TRBV6-1 and TRBJ2-1; D is perhaps TRBD1 (8 bases). Trimming took 0 bases from V and 8 from J, leaving 17 bases between them. The CDR3 runs 16 residues. CDR1 MNHNS and CDR2 SASEGT come from the germline V gene. The CDR3 protein is CASSEASRTGRDEQFF. The CDR3 region has the DNA TGTGCCAGCAGTGAAGCTTCGCGGACAGGGAGGGATGAGCAGTTCTTC.